These 27 T cell receptor beta chains originate from one sample sequenced in a study of vaccination and CD4 T cells after COVID-19. TCRdb independently ran MiXCR on the PCR reads; one entry per CDR3 protein. This table has 20,000 to 25,000 distinct CDR3 sequences, under 60% appearing once. The sample here was CD4+ T cells from blood, taken before SARS-CoV-2 vaccination. All receptors come from a human donor who had recovered from COVID-19.

This clonotype has just one count. CDR3 coding DNA: TGTGCCAGCAGTTATCTCAGACTGGGGGACCAGCCCCAGCATTTT. Translated, it gives CASSYLRLGDQPQHF. This chain links TRBV6-5 with TRBJ1-5; the D gene is possibly TRBD1 (5 bases). This CDR3 comprises 15 residues. Germline V CDR1 and CDR2: MNHEY, SVGAGI. V gave up 3 bases and J gave up 7 bases, with 16 bases separating them.

V gene TRBV24-1 combines with J gene TRBJ2-7; maybe TRBD1 (5 bases). The V end was cut by 6 bases, the J end by 6 bases, with 14 bases between. There are 13 residues in the CDR3. Per germline, CDR1 KGHDR and CDR2 SFDVKD. This CDR3 is CATSTPGPGEQYF. The CDR3 DNA is TGTGCCACCAGTACGCCAGGGCCGGGCGAGCAGTACTTC.

J is TRBJ2-3 and V is TRBV5-1; a possible D gene is TRBD2 (6 bases). V dropped 5 bases and J dropped 3 bases, with 16 bases sitting between them. Germline assignment: CDR1 SGHRS and CDR2 YFSETQ. The CDR3 is 15 residues long. The CDR3: CASRRLAQPTDTQYF. CDR3 DNA sequence: TGCGCCAGCAGACGGCTAGCGCAGCCTACAGATACGCAGTATTTT.

This clonotype was seen only a few times. The V gene is TRBV15, the J gene TRBJ1-2; D ambiguous. The CDR3 has 15 residues. CDR1 and CDR2 (germline): LNHNV, YYDKDF (reference sequence). V was cut by 0 bases and J by 5 bases, with 13 bases left in between. CDR3 loop: CATSRDTLTDYGYTF. The CDR3 DNA reads as TGTGCCACCAGCAGAGATACCCTCACCGATTATGGCTACACCTTC. Looking up the rest from reference TRBV15 and TRBJ1-2 gives the full variable domain: DAMVIQNPRYQVTQFGKPVTLSCSQTLNHNVMYWYQQKSSQAPKLLFHYYDKDFNNEADTPDNFQSRRPNTSFCFLDIRSPGLGDTAMYLCATSRDTLTDYGYTFGSGTRLTVV.

The rearrangement joins TRBV7-8 to TRBJ2-3; D is undetermined. The germline V gene has CDR1 SGHVS and CDR2 FQNEAQ. Trimming took 1 base from V and 4 from J, leaving 18 bases between them. The length of the CDR3 is 17 residues. The DNA of the CDR3 is TGTGCCAGCAGCTTAGACCCAGGCTGGAGTGGCCCAGATACGCAGTATTTT. Protein product: CASSLDPGWSGPDTQYF.

This clonotype was detected only a few times. J is TRBJ1-2 and V is TRBV5-6; 9 nucleotides line up with TRBD1. In germline, CDR1 is SGHDT, CDR2 YYEEEE. The trim removed 3 bases at V and 7 bases at J, leaving 10 bases unmatched. The CDR3 is made up of 15 amino acids. The CDR3 here is CASSSRDRVSRGYTF. The CDR3 nucleotides are TGTGCCAGCAGCTCAAGGGACAGGGTATCTCGTGGCTACACCTTC.

This rearrangement joins TRBV28 to TRBJ2-3; no reliable D call. Germline assignment: CDR1 MDHEN and CDR2 SYDVKM. V was cut by 5 bases and J by 3 bases, with 15 bases left in between. The CDR3 is 15 residues long. The CDR3 nucleotides are TGTGCCAGCAGTCAAATGAGAGGTAGGACAGATACGCAGTATTTT. Protein: CASSQMRGRTDTQYF.

This clonotype was observed a few times. This chain uses TRBV20-1 with TRBJ1-6; possible D gene TRBD1, 6 bases. The V gene lost 2 bases and the J gene lost 9 bases, with 20 bases spanning the gap. This CDR3 comprises 16 residues. Germline V gene lookup returns CDR1 DFQATT and CDR2 SNEGSKA (reference sequence). The CDR3: CSARTGADSWSSPLHF. CDR3 coding DNA: TGCAGTGCTAGAACCGGTGCGGACAGTTGGTCTTCACCCCTCCACTTT.

The chain links TRBV7-3 to TRBJ2-3; 8 bases match TRBD2. The CDR3 length is 15 residues. V lost 6 bases, J lost 2 bases, and 7 bases stayed unmatched. From germline, CDR1 is SGHTA and CDR2 FQGTGA. The CDR3 here is CASSQGLGFTDTQYF. DNA for the CDR3: TGTGCCAGCAGTCAGGGACTAGGATTCACAGATACGCAGTATTTT. The full variable domain, in which reference TRBV7-3 and TRBJ2-3 provide the parts outside the CDR3, is GAGVSQTPSNKVTEKGKYVELRCDPISGHTALYWYRQSLGQGPEFLIYFQGTGAADDSGLPNDRFFAVRPEGSVSTLKIQRTERGDSAVYLCASSQGLGFTDTQYFGPGTRLTVL.

This clonotype was observed a handful of times. This sequence joins TRBV20-1 and TRBJ1-2, with 8 nucleotides matching TRBD1. The V and J ends lost 6 bases and 5 bases, in that order; junction bases with no gene match: 20. CDR1 is DFQATT and CDR2 is SNEGSKA in the germline V gene (reference sequence). The CDR3 has 17 amino acids. The DNA of the CDR3 is TGCAGTGCAGAAGCCAGGGGGCTACCCGAGGTTGAGTATGGCTACACCTTC. It encodes CSAEARGLPEVEYGYTF.

This clonotype was seen a few times. The chain has TRBV20-1 and TRBJ2-3, with 7 bases identical to TRBD1. V lost 6 bases and J lost 2; bases outside the gene matches: 8. This CDR3 contains 14 residues. Germline values: CDR1 DFQATT, CDR2 SNEGSKA (reference sequence). Here the CDR3 DNA reads TGCAGTGCCTCGACAGGGCGCTACACAGATACGCAGTATTTT. Translated, it gives CSASTGRYTDTQYF.

The chain couples TRBV7-6 to TRBJ2-1; 7 nucleotides match TRBD1. Trimming at V came to 1 base and at J to 4 bases, leaving 4 bases not matched to a gene. Germline CDR1 is SGHVS and CDR2 is FNYEAQ. The CDR3 length is 15 residues. This chain's CDR3 is CASSLDRTGYNEQFF. In DNA form, the CDR3 reads TGTGCCAGCAGCTTAGACCGGACAGGTTACAATGAGCAGTTCTTC.

The chain's CDR3 is CASSQQYTEGTDTQYF. The CDR3 coding sequence is TGCGCCAGCAGCCAACAATACACCGAGGGCACAGATACGCAGTATTTT. V usage is TRBV4-1 and J usage is TRBJ2-3; D is unclear. The CDR3 has 16 amino acids. Germline CDR1 is MGHRA and CDR2 is YSYEKL. V lost 2 bases and J 1 base, leaving 13 bases between the germline ends.

This clonotype was counted a few times. The rearrangement uses TRBV7-9 and TRBJ2-2, with 8 bases that match TRBD1. Per the germline V gene, CDR1 is SEHNR and CDR2 is FQNEAQ (reference sequence). J gave up 6 bases and V 5 bases, and 8 bases lay outside the gene matches. The CDR3 has 15 amino acids. The CDR3 coding sequence is TGTGCCAGCAGCCTATGGACAGGGAGATCCGGGGAGCTGTTTTTT. Protein product: CASSLWTGRSGELFF.

The V and J genes are TRBV18 and TRBJ2-5, with 9 bases aligning to TRBD1. Germline V gives CDR1 KGHSH, CDR2 LQKENI. V shed 4 bases, J shed 5 bases, and the junction held 8 bases outside the gene matches. This CDR3 is built from 15 residues. CDR3 DNA: TGTGCCAGCTCACAAACTCATGGACAGGGGGAGACCCAGTACTTC. Translation gives CASSQTHGQGETQYF.

This clonotype was detected only a few times. The J gene is TRBJ1-5, the V gene TRBV20-1, with TRBD1 as a possible D gene (5 bases). This CDR3 comprises 15 residues. V lost 3 bases and J lost 1, with 13 bases in between. Germline values: CDR1 DFQATT, CDR2 SNEGSKA (reference sequence). CDR3 amino acids: CSASYQGKSNQPQHF. CDR3 DNA: TGCAGTGCTAGTTACCAGGGAAAGAGCAATCAGCCCCAGCATTTT.

Concerning this clonotype: Mismatch with germline at one junction end may stem from a read error. This rearrangement joins TRBV6-1 to TRBJ2-4, with D possibly being TRBD2 (7 bases). The germline gives CDR1 MNHNS, CDR2 SASEGT. The CDR3 is 14 residues long. CDR3 coding DNA: TGTGCCAGCCGGGGGGCAAGGGCCAAGAACATTCAGTACTTC. Its protein product is CASRGARAKNIQYF.

The chain links TRBV2 to TRBJ2-7; no clear D. Per the germline V gene, CDR1 is SNHLY and CDR2 is FYNNEI. Trimming shortened V by 8 bases and J by 1 base, and 12 bases separated the two germline ends. This CDR3 contains 13 residues. CDR3 sequence (DNA): TGTGCCAGCGCGGCCTCGCCATCCTACGAGCAGTACTTC. Amino acid sequence: CASAASPSYEQYF.

V usage is TRBV5-1 and J usage is TRBJ2-7, with D maybe TRBD1 (6 bases). Germline V gives CDR1 SGHRS, CDR2 YFSETQ. CDR3 length equals 14 residues. Trimming left V 0 bases short and J 5 bases short, with 12 bases between. The CDR3 region is CASSLAGVRNEQYF. CDR3 nucleotides: TGCGCCAGCAGCTTGGCAGGGGTGCGAAACGAGCAGTACTTC.

This clonotype was seen a few times. The CDR3 DNA is TGCAGTGCTGCCCGACAGCTCGATTCTTCCTACGAGCAGTACTTC. It is translated as CSAARQLDSSYEQYF. This chain connects TRBV20-1 to TRBJ2-7, with D possibly being TRBD1 (5 bases). The V end lost 5 bases, the J end lost 1 base, and 18 bases lay between the germline ends. Germline V lookup: CDR1 DFQATT, CDR2 SNEGSKA (reference sequence). This CDR3 is built from 15 residues.

This clonotype was found a few times. The chain has TRBV10-1 and TRBJ1-6, with D unclear. CDR3 length: 14 amino acids. Germline V gives CDR1 WNHNN, CDR2 SYGVQD (reference sequence). V shed 2 bases and J shed 11 bases, with 13 bases lying between them. This CDR3 reads CASSENSPRTPLHF. The CDR3, as DNA: TGCGCCAGCAGTGAGAACTCCCCCAGAACACCCCTCCACTTT.

This clonotype showed up just a few times. The chain couples TRBV20-1 to TRBJ2-7; TRBD2 is a possible D gene (6 bases). CDR1 is DFQATT, CDR2 SNEGSKA, per germline (reference sequence). With 5 bases removed from V and 2 bases from J, the gap between germline ends came to 16 bases. The CDR3 extends over 14 amino acids. CDR3 sequence (DNA): TGCAGTGCTGTCCTAGCGCGGGTCCCCTACGAGCAGTACTTC. As protein: CSAVLARVPYEQYF.

This clonotype was seen only a few times. The V call is TRBV20-1, the J call TRBJ1-5, with 10 bases lining up with TRBD1. Germline CDR1 reads DFQATT; CDR2 reads SNEGSKA (reference sequence). There are 19 residues in the CDR3. V lost 0 bases, J lost 1 base, and 12 bases stayed unmatched. CDR3 nucleotide sequence: TGCAGTGCTAGAGATATTAGTGACAGGGGGCTTGAAAGCAATCAGCCCCAGCATTTT. Its protein product is CSARDISDRGLESNQPQHF.

The chain recombines TRBV7-9 with TRBJ2-2; D may be TRBD2 (5 bases). CDR3 size: 14 residues. Trimming removed 5 bases from V and 2 bases from J, with 9 bases in between. CDR1 is SEHNR, CDR2 FQNEAQ, per germline (reference sequence). The CDR3 bases are TGTGCCAGCAGCAACGCGGGCAACACCGGGGAGCTGTTTTTT. Its protein is CASSNAGNTGELFF.

The chain employs TRBV28 and TRBJ2-1; TRBD2 matches at 11 bases. The CDR3 covers 15 residues. Trimming at V came to 5 bases and at J to 4 bases, leaving 4 bases not matched to a gene. Per germline, CDR1 MDHEN and CDR2 SYDVKM. Here the CDR3 reads CASSPGTSGYNEQFF. As DNA, the CDR3 is TGTGCCAGCAGTCCCGGGACTAGCGGTTACAATGAGCAGTTCTTC. Variable domain in full (rest from reference TRBV28 and TRBJ2-1): DVKVTQSSRYLVKRTGEKVFLECVQDMDHENMFWYRQDPGLGLRLIYFSYDVKMKEKGDIPEGYSVSREKKERFSLILESASTNQTSMYLCASSPGTSGYNEQFFGPGTRLTVL.

The CDR3 coding sequence is TGTGCCAGCAGCAACGGGGGACTGGCTAGCACAGATACGCAGTATTTT. It is translated as CASSNGGLASTDTQYF. This rearrangement joins TRBV5-4 to TRBJ2-3; possibly TRBD2 for D (6 bases). The CDR3 has 16 residues. V was trimmed by 4 bases and J by 0 bases, leaving 15 bases between them. Germline CDR1 is SGHNT and CDR2 is YYREEE (reference sequence).

A few counts support this clonotype. The genes are TRBV27 and TRBJ2-5; TRBD2 agrees at 13 bases. The CDR3 is made up of 16 amino acids. V was pared by 5 bases and J by 2 bases, with 5 bases of the junction left unmatched. Germline CDR1 reads MNHEY; CDR2 reads SMNVEV (reference sequence). Here the CDR3 reads CASSEGLAGVQETQYF. The CDR3 DNA reads as TGTGCCAGCAGTGAAGGACTAGCGGGAGTACAAGAGACCCAGTACTTC.